A single sample gave rise to the 11 T cell receptor beta chains below, sequenced in a study of PD-L1 blockade in urothelial cancer. Described time point: peripheral blood 6 weeks after treatment start. The table came from immunoSEQ multiplex PCR; TCRdb's copy has only in-frame clones and leaves some out. The sample has 48,000 or so clones, more than 75% seen once; the top ten hold 8% to 13%. The input for sequencing was PBMCs, taken around atezolizumab (anti-PD-L1) treatment. Every receptor here comes from a man in his sixties with urothelial cancer.

This chain connects TRBV6-6 to TRBJ1-1, with D maybe TRBD1 (5 bases). V gave up 2 bases and J gave up 3 bases, with 10 bases separating them. Germline V gene sequence: CDR1 MNHNY, CDR2 SVGAGI (reference sequence). This CDR3 spans 14 amino acids. CDR3 loop: CASSYPPGYTEAFF. CDR3 in DNA: TGTGCCAGCAGTTACCCACCAGGGTACACTGAAGCTTTCTTT.

The chain employs TRBV7-6 and TRBJ1-2; 8 bases are shared with TRBD1. J was trimmed by 3 bases and V by 4 bases; bases with no gene match: 1. Germline V gene data show CDR1 as SGHVS and CDR2 as FNYEAQ. The CDR3 extends over 13 amino acids. CDR3 bases: TGTGCCAGCAGCTCGGGACAGGACTATGGCTACACCTTC. Amino acid sequence: CASSSGQDYGYTF.

The gene calls are TRBV25-1 and TRBJ2-7; D is possibly TRBD1 (7 bases). The germline CDR1 and CDR2 sequences are MGHDK and SYGVNS. The CDR3 runs 13 residues. V shed 5 bases and J shed 3 bases, with 11 bases lying between them. This chain's CDR3 is CASSPQGGYEQYF. CDR3 DNA sequence: TGTGCCAGCAGTCCGCAGGGGGGCTACGAGCAGTACTTC.

This clone was seen just once. This sequence joins TRBV10-3 and TRBJ1-1; 8 bases are shared with TRBD1. CDR1 and CDR2 (germline): ENHRY, SYGVKD. J gave up 5 bases and V 3 bases, and 11 bases lay outside the gene matches. This CDR3 contains 16 residues. The CDR3 nucleotides are TGTGCCATCAGTGAAACAGACAGGGGAGGAGGAACTGAAGCTTTCTTT. It encodes CAISETDRGGGTEAFF.

J is TRBJ1-1 and V is TRBV6-6; 7 bases fit TRBD1. CDR3 length equals 13 residues. Germline-derived CDR1 and CDR2 are MNHNY and SVGAGI (reference sequence). V trimming: 2 bases; J trimming: 7 bases; junction bases outside the gene matches: 4. The CDR3, as DNA: TGTGCCAGCAGTTACCCTGACAGGGTTGAAGCTTTCTTT. This gives the protein CASSYPDRVEAFF.

The gene calls are TRBV21-1 and TRBJ2-7; the table's D call, TRBD2, was not checked against the DNA. TRBV21-1 is annotated as a pseudogene. This CDR3 contains 13 residues. CDR3 coding DNA: TGTGCCAGCATCGGAGTTTTTACCTACGAGCAGTACTTC. Translating gives CASIGVFTYEQYF.

The chain links TRBV4-3 to TRBJ1-2, with 9 positions matching TRBD1. Germline trimming cut 2 bases from V and 4 bases from J; bases unmatched to any gene: 5. This CDR3 contains 15 residues. Germline V CDR1 and CDR2: LGHNA, YSLEER. CDR3 in DNA: TGCGCCAGCAGCCAACAGACAGGGGGAGGCTATGGCTACACCTTC. Amino acid sequence: CASSQQTGGGYGYTF.

This clone showed up just once. CDR3 nucleotides: TGCGCCAGCAGCTTACGGGGAGGGGACTATGGCTACACCTTC. Amino acids: CASSLRGGDYGYTF. The V gene is TRBV5-1, the J gene TRBJ1-2; D may be TRBD1 (5 bases). CDR1 SGHRS and CDR2 YFSETQ come from the germline V gene. The V and J ends lost 2 bases and 3 bases respectively, with 11 bases between them. The CDR3 loop spans 14 amino acids.

The CDR3 coding sequence is TGTGCCAGCAGCCTCTCGCCGGGACAGAGGGGGCAGTTCTTC. Encoded protein: CASSLSPGQRGQFF. The chain carries TRBV9 and TRBJ2-1; 7 bases align to TRBD1. V lost 4 bases, J lost 12 bases, and 13 bases stayed unmatched. CDR1 and CDR2 (germline): SGDLS, YYNGEE. The CDR3 sequence is 14 residues long.

The chain is built from TRBV5-1 and TRBJ2-1, with TRBD2 identical over 12 bases. Germline CDR1 SGHRS, CDR2 YFSETQ. The CDR3 runs 16 residues. V shed 6 bases, J shed 6 bases, and the junction held 10 bases outside the gene matches. The CDR3 sequence: CASTPLAGGPGNEQFF. DNA of the CDR3: TGCGCCAGCACCCCTCTAGCGGGGGGGCCGGGCAATGAGCAGTTCTTC.

V and J are TRBV6-5 and TRBJ1-6; D not certain. Germline CDR1 is MNHEY and CDR2 is SVGAGI. The CDR3 is 12 residues long. Trimming stripped 2 bases from V and 13 bases from J, with 9 bases between. The CDR3 sequence is CASSYTEGPLHF. The DNA of the CDR3 is TGTGCCAGCAGTTACACGGAGGGTCCCCTCCACTTT.